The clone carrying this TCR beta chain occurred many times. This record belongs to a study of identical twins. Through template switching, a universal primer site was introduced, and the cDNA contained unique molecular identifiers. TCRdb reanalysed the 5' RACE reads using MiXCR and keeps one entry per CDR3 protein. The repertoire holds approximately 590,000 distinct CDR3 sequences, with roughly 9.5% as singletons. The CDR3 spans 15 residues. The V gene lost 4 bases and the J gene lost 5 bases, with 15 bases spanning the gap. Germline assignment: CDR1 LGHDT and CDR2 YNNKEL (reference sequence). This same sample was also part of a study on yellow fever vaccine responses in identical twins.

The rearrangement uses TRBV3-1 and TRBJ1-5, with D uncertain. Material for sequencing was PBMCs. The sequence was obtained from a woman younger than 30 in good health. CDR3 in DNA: TGTGCCAGCAGCCGAAACCCAACGTCGGATCAGCCCCAGCATTTT. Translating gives CASSRNPTSDQPQHF.